A single TCR beta chain is shown here with its context. Its antigen is not identified. TCRdb re-called the reads with MiXCR, one entry per CDR3 protein. Among about 830,000 distinct CDR3 sequences, 30% to 35% were seen once, and the ten largest hold 12%. These data belong to a study of T cell repertoires in cytomegalovirus infection. General study points: Ex vivo, HLA-C-restricted CMV-specific TCR beta clonotypes prevailed over the rest of the response. CMV carriers with the relevant HLA were identified by cumulative public TCR beta family frequency.

This CDR3 has 12 amino acids. The germline CDR1 and CDR2 sequences are KGHDR and SFDVKD. The chain links TRBV24-1 to TRBJ2-2; unclear D gene. This specimen was cultured CD8+ T cells from PBMCs, taken from culture after CMV antigen stimulation. The origin of this receptor is a human donor in good health (CMV status not recorded). Some clones in this sample may be carry-over from other donors' samples. In DNA, the CDR3 is TGTGCTTCGTATAGGGCGACCGGGGAGCTGTTTTTT. It codes for CASYRATGELFF.